This T cell receptor beta chain was profiled in a study of metastatic and nonmetastatic thyroid tumors (dated by TCRdb to the early 2020s). With regard to the full study: Repertoires from peripheral blood and from tumor or nodule tissue samples of malignant and benign thyroid patients were compared.

This clone has more than one count but fewer than ten. Its specific antigen is unknown. No qualities accompany the bases; no much larger clone lies one base away. No patient had received any treatment before thyroid surgery. The study retrospectively analysed patient clinical samples collected from about 2012 to 2019 using T-cell receptor beta sequencing. The full study reports these points: In both blood and tumor samples, malignant tumors were reported to have significantly higher TCR beta diversity than benign nodules.

The protocol used for the library was PCR. The listed sequencing device is Illumina HiSeq 4000. The TCR beta-chain CDR3 region of each patient was profiled by high-throughput sequencing. In the source study's methods: A classifier to discriminate distant-metastatic papillary thyroid cancer patients was built from CDR3 differences across clinicopathological groups. The Shannon index was used to assess repertoire diversity, and the Morisita-Horn index was used to assess tumor-blood repertoire similarity. Starting from the raw public reads, TCRdb applied fastp trimming at Q25, assembled clones with MiXCR and retained in-frame beta chains. The V and J calls reflect TCRdb's pipeline rather than the authors' work. The sample yields roughly 13,000 clones; less than 30% were counted once. The ten most abundant clones make up 9.5% to 12% of the sample. Sequencing used tumor tissue. The TCR originated in a female donor with papillary thyroid cancer or a benign thyroid nodule (not recorded which). Some clones in this sample may be carry-over from other donors' samples.

The CDR3 corresponds to CASSLFGKGYQYF. The DNA sequence is given as TGTGCCAGCAGTTTGTTTGGGAAGGGCTATCAGTACTTC. Recombination connected TRBV28 to TRBJ2-7; too little of a D gene remains to name it. The CDR3 has 13 amino acids, counting the end cysteine and phenylalanine. Left in the record is the CDR3 DNA by itself, 39 bases read in frame from the first base. The germline V gene yields MDHEN for CDR1 and SYDVKM for CDR2. V drops 3 bases and J drops 10 bases, leaving 16 bases in between.